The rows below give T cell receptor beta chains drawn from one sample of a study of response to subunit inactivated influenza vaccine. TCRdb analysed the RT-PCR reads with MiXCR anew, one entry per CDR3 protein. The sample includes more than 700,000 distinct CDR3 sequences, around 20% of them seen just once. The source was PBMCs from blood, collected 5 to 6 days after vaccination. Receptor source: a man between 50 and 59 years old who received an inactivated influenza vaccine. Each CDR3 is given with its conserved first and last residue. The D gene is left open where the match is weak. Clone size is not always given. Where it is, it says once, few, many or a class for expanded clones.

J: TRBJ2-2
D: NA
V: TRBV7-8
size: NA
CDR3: CASSLLGQGRNTGELFF
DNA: TGTGCCAGCAGCTTACTAGGCCAGGGTCGCAACACCGGGGAGCTGTTTTTT

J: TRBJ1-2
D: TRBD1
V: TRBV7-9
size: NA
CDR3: CASSLAGGFYGYTF
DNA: TGTGCCAGCAGCTTGGCAGGGGGCTTCTATGGCTACACCTTC

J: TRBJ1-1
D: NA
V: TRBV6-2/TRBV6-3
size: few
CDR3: CASSWGPSNTEAFF
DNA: TGTGCCAGCAGTTGGGGGCCATCGAACACTGAAGCTTTCTTT

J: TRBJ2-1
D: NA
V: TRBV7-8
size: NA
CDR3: CASSLARAAAQDEQFF
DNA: TGTGCCAGCAGCTTAGCGAGGGCAGCCGCTCAGGATGAGCAGTTCTTC

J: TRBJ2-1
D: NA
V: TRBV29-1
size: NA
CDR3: CSVGLENEQFF
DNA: TGCAGCGTTGGATTGGAGAATGAGCAGTTCTTC

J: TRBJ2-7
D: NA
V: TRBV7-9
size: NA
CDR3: CASSRRRTESSYEQYF
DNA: TGTGCCAGCAGCCGACGAAGGACGGAAAGCTCCTACGAGCAGTACTTC

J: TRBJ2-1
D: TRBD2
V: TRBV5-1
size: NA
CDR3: CASSNPGLAGGNEQFF
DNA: TGCGCCAGCAGCAACCCGGGACTAGCGGGGGGTAATGAGCAGTTCTTC

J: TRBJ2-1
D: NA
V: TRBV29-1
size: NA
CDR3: CIVVRRGSYNEQFF
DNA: TGCATCGTTGTGAGGCGGGGCTCCTACAATGAGCAGTTCTTC

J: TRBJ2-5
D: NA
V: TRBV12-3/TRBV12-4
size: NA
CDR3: CASSWASLETQYF
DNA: TGTGCCAGCAGTTGGGCTAGTCTTGAGACCCAGTACTTC

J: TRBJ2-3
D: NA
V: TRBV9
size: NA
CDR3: CASSIPEVGPFSDTQYF
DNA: TGTGCCAGCAGCATCCCCGAAGTCGGGCCTTTCTCAGATACGCAGTATTTT

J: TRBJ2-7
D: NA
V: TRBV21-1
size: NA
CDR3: CASSCGQGTKTPSYEQYF
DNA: TGTGCCAGCAGCTGTGGACAGGGAACTAAAACCCCCTCCTACGAGCAGTACTTC

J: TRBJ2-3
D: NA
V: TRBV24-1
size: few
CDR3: CATSDSVATTDTQYF
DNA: TGTGCCACCAGTGATTCCGTTGCCACCACAGATACGCAGTATTTT

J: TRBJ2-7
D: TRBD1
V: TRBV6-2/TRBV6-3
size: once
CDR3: CASSYFDRVEQYF
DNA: TGTGCCAGCAGTTACTTCGACAGGGTTGAGCAGTACTTC

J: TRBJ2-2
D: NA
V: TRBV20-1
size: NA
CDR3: CSAKDLEWGRPSTGELFF
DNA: TGCAGTGCTAAGGATTTGGAATGGGGCAGGCCGAGCACCGGGGAGCTGTTTTTT

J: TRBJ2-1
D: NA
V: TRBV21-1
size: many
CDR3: CASSYRTSGALNNEQFF
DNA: TGTGCCAGCAGCTATAGGACTAGCGGGGCCTTAAACAATGAGCAGTTCTTC

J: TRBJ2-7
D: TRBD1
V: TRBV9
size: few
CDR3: CASGRGLSEQYF
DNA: TGTGCCAGCGGCAGGGGGCTTTCCGAGCAGTACTTC

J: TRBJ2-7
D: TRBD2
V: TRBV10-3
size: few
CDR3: CAISDIGTSRPYEQYF
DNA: TGTGCCATCAGTGACATCGGGACTAGCAGACCCTACGAGCAGTACTTC

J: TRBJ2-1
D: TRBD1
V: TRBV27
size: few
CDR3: CASSLDRGYNEQFF
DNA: TGTGCCAGCAGTCTGGACAGGGGATACAATGAGCAGTTCTTC

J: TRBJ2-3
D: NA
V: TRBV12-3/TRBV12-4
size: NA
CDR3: CASSLSGSADTQYF
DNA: TGTGCCAGCAGTTTATCGGGGTCGGCAGATACGCAGTATTTT

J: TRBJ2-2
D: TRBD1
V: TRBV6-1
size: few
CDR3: CASRPLTGGTGELFF
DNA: TGTGCCAGCAGACCCTTGACAGGGGGCACCGGGGAGCTGTTTTTT

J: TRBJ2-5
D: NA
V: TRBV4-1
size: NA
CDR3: CASSQVYVAGLQETQYF
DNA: TGCGCCAGCAGCCAAGTTTATGTTGCGGGATTACAAGAGACCCAGTACTTC

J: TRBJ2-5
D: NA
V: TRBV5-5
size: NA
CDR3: CASSPDRHSGETQYF
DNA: TGTGCCAGCAGCCCAGACAGACATTCAGGGGAGACCCAGTACTTC

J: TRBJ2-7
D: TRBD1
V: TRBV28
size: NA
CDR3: CATAGQGLPYEQYF
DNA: TGTGCCACCGCCGGACAGGGGCTGCCCTACGAGCAGTACTTC

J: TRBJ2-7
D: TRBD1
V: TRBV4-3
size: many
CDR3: CASSQDLGQGYEQYF
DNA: TGCGCCAGCAGCCAAGATTTAGGACAGGGGTACGAGCAGTACTTC

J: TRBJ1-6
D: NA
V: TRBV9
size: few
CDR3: CASSTDNLSPLHF
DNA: TGTGCCAGCAGCACCGACAATCTTTCACCCCTCCACTTT

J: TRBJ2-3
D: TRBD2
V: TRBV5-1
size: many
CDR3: CASSLGFFSGSTDTQYF
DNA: TGCGCCAGCAGCTTAGGTTTCTTTAGCGGGAGCACAGATACGCAGTATTTT

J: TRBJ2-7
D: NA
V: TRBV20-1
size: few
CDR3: CSAPGLGTPSTNQYF
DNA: TGCAGTGCGCCTGGGTTAGGGACTCCGAGTACGAACCAGTACTTC

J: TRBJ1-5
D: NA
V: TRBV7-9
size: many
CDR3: CASSEGTVRHQPQHF
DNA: TGTGCCAGCAGCGAAGGGACGGTAAGACATCAGCCCCAGCATTTT

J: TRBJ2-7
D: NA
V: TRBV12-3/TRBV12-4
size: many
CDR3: CASSEGRSSYEQYF
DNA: TGTGCCAGCAGCGAGGGGAGGAGCTCCTACGAGCAGTACTTC

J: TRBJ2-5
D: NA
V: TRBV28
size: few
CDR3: CASSFVVVETQYF
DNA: TGTGCCAGCAGTTTTGTAGTCGTCGAGACCCAGTACTTC

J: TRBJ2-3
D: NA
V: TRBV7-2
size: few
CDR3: CASSPLGFGSDTQYF
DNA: TGTGCCAGCAGCCCGCTTGGGTTTGGATCAGATACGCAGTATTTT

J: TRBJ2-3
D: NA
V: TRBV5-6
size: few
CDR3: CASSLGQAPDTQYF
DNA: TGTGCCAGCAGCTTGGGACAGGCTCCAGATACGCAGTATTTT

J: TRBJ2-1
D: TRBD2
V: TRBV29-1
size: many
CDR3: CSAGLAGGLNEQFF
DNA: TGCAGCGCTGGACTAGCGGGAGGCCTCAATGAGCAGTTCTTC

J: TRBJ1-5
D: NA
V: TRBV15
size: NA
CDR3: CATSRDKGSQHF
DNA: TGTGCCACCAGCAGAGATAAGGGTTCCCAGCATTTT

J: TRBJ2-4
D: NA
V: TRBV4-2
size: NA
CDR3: CASSQGVKRAKNIQYF
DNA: TGTGCCAGCAGCCAAGGCGTTAAGAGGGCCAAAAACATTCAGTACTTC

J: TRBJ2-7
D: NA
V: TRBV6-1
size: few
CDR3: CASNRDGAGYEQYF
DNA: TGTGCCAGCAACCGGGACGGAGCAGGATACGAGCAGTACTTC

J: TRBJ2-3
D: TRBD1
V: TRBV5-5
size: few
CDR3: CASSLVGSGQGGDTQYF
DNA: TGTGCCAGCAGCTTGGTCGGTTCGGGACAGGGAGGAGATACGCAGTATTTT

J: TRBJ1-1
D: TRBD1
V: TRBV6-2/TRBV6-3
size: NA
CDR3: CASSLGQGFGTEAFF
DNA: TGTGCCAGCAGTTTAGGACAGGGGTTCGGCACTGAAGCTTTCTTT

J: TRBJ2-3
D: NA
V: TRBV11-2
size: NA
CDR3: CASSPNQRDTQYF
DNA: TGTGCCAGCAGCCCCAATCAGAGGGATACGCAGTATTTT

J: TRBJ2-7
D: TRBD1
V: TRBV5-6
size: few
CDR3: CASSSKTGMAPRWDEQYF
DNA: TGTGCCAGCAGCTCCAAGACAGGGATGGCACCGAGGTGGGACGAGCAGTACTTC

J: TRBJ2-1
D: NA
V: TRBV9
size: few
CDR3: CASSARGSGYNEQFF
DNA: TGTGCCAGCAGCGCCCGGGGTTCTGGTTACAATGAGCAGTTCTTC

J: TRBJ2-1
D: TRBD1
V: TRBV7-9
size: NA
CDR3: CASSSPGQGLSYNEQFF
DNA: TGTGCCAGCAGCTCGCCGGGACAGGGTCTTTCCTACAATGAGCAGTTCTTC

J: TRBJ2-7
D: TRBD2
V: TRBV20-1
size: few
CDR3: CSAPTSGSSYEQYF
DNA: TGCAGTGCACCTACTAGCGGCAGCTCCTACGAGCAGTACTTC

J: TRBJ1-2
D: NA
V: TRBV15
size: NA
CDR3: CATSRDRVGYTF
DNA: TGTGCCACCAGCAGAGATCGAGTGGGCTACACCTTC

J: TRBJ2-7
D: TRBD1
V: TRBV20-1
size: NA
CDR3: CSAMDRGDYEQYF
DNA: TGCAGTGCAATGGACAGGGGGGACTACGAGCAGTACTTC

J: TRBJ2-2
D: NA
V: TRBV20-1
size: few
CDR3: CSARDLGLNTGELFF
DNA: TGCAGTGCTAGAGATCTAGGACTCAACACCGGGGAGCTGTTTTTT

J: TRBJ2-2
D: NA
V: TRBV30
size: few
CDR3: CAWHRGSNTGELFF
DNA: TGTGCCTGGCATCGAGGCAGCAACACCGGGGAGCTGTTTTTT

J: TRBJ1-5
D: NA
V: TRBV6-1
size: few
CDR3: CASSEAWRNQPQHF
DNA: TGTGCCAGCAGTGAAGCATGGCGCAATCAGCCCCAGCATTTT

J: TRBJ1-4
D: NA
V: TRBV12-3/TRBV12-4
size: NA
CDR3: CASSPPGTPTNEKLFF
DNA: TGTGCCAGCAGTCCACCAGGGACACCAACTAATGAAAAACTGTTTTTT

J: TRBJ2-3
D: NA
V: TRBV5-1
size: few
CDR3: CASSPRGEAQYF
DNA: TGCGCCAGCAGCCCGAGGGGAGAAGCGCAGTATTTT

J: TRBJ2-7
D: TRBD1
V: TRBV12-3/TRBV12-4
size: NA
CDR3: CASSLQLGQSYEQYF
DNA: TGTGCCAGCAGTTTACAGCTGGGACAGTCCTACGAGCAGTACTTC